The 23 T cell receptor beta chains given below trace back to one sample, sequenced in a study of regulatory T cells in long-lasting Graves disease. Time point described: newly diagnosed GD, antithyroid drugs for less than 3 months. Scientists built the TCR library using RNA that was extracted from PBMCs. Libraries of TCR beta came from iRepertoire HTBI primers plus Arm-PCR of CDR3 regions. MiXCR was run by TCRdb on the multiplex PCR reads, yielding one entry per CDR3 protein. In the table there are about 620,000 distinct CDR3 sequences, 16% of which are singletons. This sample was also put to use in a study of T cells in Graves' hyperthyroidism and ophthalmopathy.

Sequences were derived from peripheral blood mononuclear cells (PBMCs), sampled at new diagnosis, from a patient treated with antithyroid drugs. These receptors originate from a woman aged 30 to 39 with Graves disease.

This clonotype was observed many times. The chain carries TRBV7-2 and TRBJ1-2; TRBD1 matches at 8 bases. V was clipped by 6 bases and J by 8 bases; unmatched bases: 11. Germline loops: CDR1 SGHTA, CDR2 FQGNSA. The CDR3 is 14 residues long. This CDR3 reads CASSWDRRKSGYTF. In DNA, the CDR3 is TGTGCCAGCAGTTGGGACAGGAGGAAGTCGGGCTACACCTTC. The variable domain in full, completed from reference TRBV7-2 and TRBJ1-2, reads GAGVSQSPSNKVTEKGKDVELRCDPISGHTALYWYRQSLGQGLEFLIYFQGNSAPDKSGLPSDRFSAERTGGSVSTLTIQRTQQEDSAVYLCASSWDRRKSGYTFGSGTRLTVV.

The V gene is TRBV7-2, the J gene TRBJ2-2; the D gene is possibly TRBD2 (5 bases). CDR3 length: 17 residues. The germline CDR1 and CDR2 sequences are SGHTA and FQGNSA. Deletions cut 2 bases from V and 6 bases from J, with 19 bases between. CDR3 DNA: TGTGCCAGCAGCTTAATTTCGCTAGCAAGGATGGCCGGGGAGCTGTTTTTT. Its translation is CASSLISLARMAGELFF.

This clonotype was found a few times. The chain uses TRBV7-9 and TRBJ2-3; 9 bases fit TRBD1. The CDR3 sequence is 15 residues long. V gave up 5 bases and J gave up 0 bases; unmatched junction bases: 3. In germline, CDR1 is SEHNR, CDR2 FQNEAQ (reference sequence). CDR3 in DNA: TGTGCCAGCAGCCGGGGACAGGGTAGCACAGATACGCAGTATTTT. It specifies CASSRGQGSTDTQYF.

Remarks on this clonotype: At one end the junction does not follow the germline gene, possibly because of a read error. The J gene is TRBJ2-1, the V gene TRBV2; D is perhaps TRBD1 (6 bases). Germline V gene data show CDR1 as SNHLY and CDR2 as FYNNEI. This CDR3 is built from 12 residues. CDR3 bases: TGTACCAGCACAGCAGGGGTAAATGAGCAGTTCTTC. It specifies CTSTAGVNEQFF.

V and J are TRBV7-9 and TRBJ1-1, with D possibly TRBD1 on 5 matching bases. Germline V lookup: CDR1 SEHNR, CDR2 FQNEAQ (reference sequence). This CDR3 comprises 16 residues. The V end lost 6 bases, the J end lost 4 bases, and 21 bases lay between the germline ends. The CDR3 sequence is CASSGRDSALGTEAFF. The CDR3 bases are TGTGCCAGCAGTGGGAGGGACTCCGCTTTAGGCACTGAAGCTTTCTTT.

This clonotype was counted many times. The chain recombines TRBV2 with TRBJ1-2; D unresolved. The CDR3 is 15 amino acids. The V gene lost 6 bases and the J gene lost 5 bases, with 19 bases spanning the gap. The germline gives CDR1 SNHLY, CDR2 FYNNEI. CDR3 nucleotides: TGTGCCAGCAGACCCGAACCGGGCCCGGATTATGGCTACACCTTC. Residues: CASRPEPGPDYGYTF.

This clonotype was observed a few times. The chain combines TRBV15 with TRBJ2-5; D tentatively fits TRBD1 or TRBD2 (5 bases each). The CDR3 spans 16 residues. The germline V and J ends were trimmed by 1 base and 5 bases, with 17 bases remaining between them. Germline values: CDR1 LNHNV, CDR2 YYDKDF (reference sequence). The CDR3 spells CATSRGGTQAVETQYF. The CDR3 DNA reads TGTGCCACCAGCAGAGGAGGGACCCAGGCGGTGGAGACCCAGTACTTC.

In this sample, this clonotype turned up many times. The chain carries TRBV2 and TRBJ1-1; the D is unclear. The CDR3 sequence is 14 residues long. V lost 4 bases and J 1 base, leaving 10 bases between the germline ends. Looked up from germline, CDR1 is SNHLY and CDR2 is FYNNEI. The CDR3, as DNA: TGTGCCAGCAGTGGAGGTCCAGGGAACACTGAAGCTTTCTTT. It specifies CASSGGPGNTEAFF.

Worth noting for this clonotype: One junction end does not reproduce the germline sequence, and a read error may be involved. V usage is TRBV18 and J usage is TRBJ1-4, with 8 bases fitting TRBD1. The CDR3 length is 14 residues. Looked up from germline, CDR1 is KGHSH and CDR2 is LQKENI. CDR3 coding DNA: TGTGCCAGCTCGCTGACAGGGGCTAATGAAAAACTGGTTTTT. Encoded protein: CASSLTGANEKLVF.

In this sample, this clonotype turned up a few times. CDR3 loop: CSAGRDRGQRNTIYF. CDR3 in DNA: TGCAGTGCAGGCCGGGACAGGGGGCAAAGAAACACCATATATTTT. The rearrangement links TRBV20-1 to TRBJ1-3; TRBD1 agrees at 12 bases. V dropped 6 bases and J dropped 5; count of bases not matched to a gene: 8. CDR3 size: 15 residues. The V gene's germline CDR1 is DFQATT and CDR2 SNEGSKA (reference sequence).

This clonotype has only a few counts. The V gene is TRBV9, the J gene TRBJ1-6; D might be TRBD1 (5 bases). This CDR3 comprises 17 residues. Germline assignment: CDR1 SGDLS and CDR2 YYNGEE. Trimming cost V 4 bases and J 7 bases, with 21 bases left between them. The CDR3 is CASSKAGWGVENSPLHF. CDR3 sequence (DNA): TGTGCCAGCAGCAAAGCGGGCTGGGGGGTAGAAAATTCACCCCTCCACTTT.

This clonotype was observed many times. CDR3: CSGSQREGLVTDTQYF. CDR3 DNA: TGCAGTGGTTCGCAGCGGGAGGGCCTCGTCACAGATACGCAGTATTTT. The chain joins TRBV20-1 to TRBJ2-3; 10 bases are a match to TRBD2. This CDR3 is 16 amino acids long. The ends lost 7 bases at V and 2 bases at J; junction bases unmatched: 12. Germline CDR1 reads DFQATT; CDR2 reads SNEGSKA (reference sequence).

This clonotype was detected ten times or more. The chain is built from TRBV27 and TRBJ1-5; a weak D match, TRBD1 (5 bases). This CDR3 contains 14 residues. Per germline, CDR1 MNHEY and CDR2 SMNVEV (reference sequence). V shed 5 bases and J shed 11 bases, with 19 bases lying between them. CDR3 sequence: CASSPTLWGVAQHF. The CDR3 coding sequence is TGTGCCAGCAGTCCGACCTTGTGGGGGGTGGCCCAGCATTTT.

This clonotype was observed at least ten times. The chain joins TRBV18 to TRBJ2-7; the match to TRBD2 covers 8 bases. Germline V gene data show CDR1 as KGHSH and CDR2 as LQKENI. V lost 6 bases and J lost 4; bases outside the gene matches: 8. This CDR3 contains 14 residues. The CDR3: CASSPGGAAYEQYF. CDR3 DNA sequence: TGTGCCAGCTCTCCCGGGGGGGCGGCGTACGAGCAGTACTTC.

The chain combines TRBV5-6 with TRBJ2-7; TRBD1 agrees at 8 bases. CDR1 is SGHDT and CDR2 is YYEEEE in the germline V gene. This CDR3 contains 14 residues. The junction had 6 bases not matched to a gene; V was cut back by 2 bases and J by 5 bases. The DNA for the CDR3 is TGTGCCAGCAGCTTACAGGGGGATCCCCACGAGCAGTACTTC. Encoded protein: CASSLQGDPHEQYF.

At least ten counts were recorded for this clonotype. The V gene is TRBV11-1, the J gene TRBJ2-7; tentative D call: TRBD2 (6 bases). This CDR3 is built from 15 residues. Trimming pared 5 bases from V and 2 bases from J, leaving 16 bases between. Germline CDR1 SGHAT, CDR2 FQDESV (reference sequence). Written as DNA, the CDR3 is TGTGCCAGCAGCCGACGCGAGGCGGGACCCTACGAGCAGTACTTC. Translation gives CASSRREAGPYEQYF.

This clonotype was seen repeatedly, ten times or more. The rearrangement uses TRBV7-9 and TRBJ2-5, with D perhaps TRBD1 (6 bases). Germline CDR1 reads SEHNR; CDR2 reads FQNEAQ (reference sequence). This CDR3 has 14 amino acids. V lost 3 bases and J 1 base, leaving 9 bases between the germline ends. CDR3 nucleotide sequence: TGTGCCAGCAGCTTTCTGGACAGCCAAGAGACCCAGTACTTC. Translation gives CASSFLDSQETQYF.

The table lists this clonotype with many counts. This chain links TRBV6-1 with TRBJ1-1; D unclear. Trimming took off 8 bases at V and 0 bases at J, with 19 bases between the two ends. The CDR3 is 16 amino acids. Germline loops: CDR1 MNHNS, CDR2 SASEGT. The CDR3 sequence: CASVGRQVVMNTEAFF. The DNA of the CDR3 is TGTGCCAGCGTCGGGCGGCAGGTCGTGATGAACACTGAAGCTTTCTTT.

This clonotype was seen repeatedly, ten times or more. The chain has TRBV27 and TRBJ2-7, with 9 bases aligning to TRBD2. V lost 1 base and J lost 5; bases outside the gene matches: 9. Germline CDR1 MNHEY, CDR2 SMNVEV (reference sequence). The CDR3 contains 16 residues. In DNA form, the CDR3 reads TGTGCCAGCAGTTTATTAGTTAGCGGGAGACCGAACGAGCAGTACTTC. This codes for CASSLLVSGRPNEQYF.

This clonotype occurred many times. CDR3 bases: TGTGCCAGCAGTTCACCCTCAGGCAATCAGCCCCAGCATTTT. It translates to CASSSPSGNQPQHF. The chain employs TRBV28 and TRBJ1-5; D gene unclear. The CDR3 is made up of 14 amino acids. V gave up 4 bases and J gave up 2 bases, with 9 bases separating them. Germline V gene sequence: CDR1 MDHEN, CDR2 SYDVKM.

This clonotype was recorded many times. J is TRBJ2-1 and V is TRBV7-9, with TRBD2 identical over 10 bases. The CDR3 runs 16 residues. V lost 5 bases to trimming and J lost 5 bases; unmatched junction nucleotides: 9. The germline V gene encodes CDR1 SEHNR and CDR2 FQNEAQ (reference sequence). The CDR3 reads CASSIPGLAINNEQFF. As DNA, the CDR3 is TGTGCCAGCAGCATTCCGGGACTAGCGATCAACAATGAGCAGTTCTTC. The full variable domain, its missing parts supplied by reference TRBV7-9 and TRBJ2-1, is DTGVSQNPRHKITKRGQNVTFRCDPISEHNRLYWYRQTLGQGPEFLTYFQNEAQLEKSRLLSDRFSAERPKGSFSTLEIQRTEQGDSAMYLCASSIPGLAINNEQFFGPGTRLTVL.

This clonotype was recorded many times. V usage is TRBV29-1 and J usage is TRBJ2-3; D not resolved. This CDR3 is 11 amino acids long. Germline assignment: CDR1 SQVTM and CDR2 ANQGSEA. V was shortened by 3 bases and J by 2 bases, with 3 bases between the two germline ends. CDR3 sequence (DNA): TGCAGCGTTGACCACACAGATACGCAGTATTTT. It yields the protein CSVDHTDTQYF.

This clonotype was observed many times. The chain recombines TRBV28 with TRBJ2-3, with 12 bases that match TRBD2. CDR1 and CDR2 (germline): MDHEN, SYDVKM. The CDR3 has 19 amino acids. V shed 4 bases and J 5 bases; nucleotides not matched to a gene: 16. Here the CDR3 DNA reads TGTGCCAGCAGTTACCCTAGCGGGAGGGCTGGGTTCCGGGGAGATACGCAGTATTTT. It translates to CASSYPSGRAGFRGDTQYF. Full variable domain (remainder filled in from reference TRBV28 and TRBJ2-3): DVKVTQSSRYLVKRTGEKVFLECVQDMDHENMFWYRQDPGLGLRLIYFSYDVKMKEKGDIPEGYSVSREKKERFSLILESASTNQTSMYLCASSYPSGRAGFRGDTQYFGPGTRLTVL.